These 19 T cell receptor beta chains came from one sample sequenced in a study of early T cells in non-severe SARS-CoV-2 infection. Each CDR3 protein gets one entry after TCRdb re-called the 5' RACE reads with MiXCR. The table lists more than 95,000 distinct CDR3 sequences, around 16% of them singletons. The sample taken for sequencing was whole blood. These receptors all come from an adult who was a healthcare worker with PCR-confirmed SARS-CoV-2 infection or an uninfected control (not recorded which).

The chain is built from TRBV7-2 and TRBJ2-1; 9 positions agree with TRBD2. Germline V gene lookup returns CDR1 SGHTA and CDR2 FQGNSA. The CDR3 totals 15 residues. The junction had 5 bases not matched to a gene; V was cut back by 5 bases and J by 3 bases. CDR3 region: CASSNRRGGYNEQFF. The CDR3, as DNA: TGTGCCAGCAGCAATAGGCGGGGGGGCTACAATGAGCAGTTCTTC.

This clonotype occurred a few times. The rearrangement links TRBV12-3 or TRBV12-4 to TRBJ2-3; D remains ambiguous. The CDR3 runs to 18 residues. With 4 bases removed from V and 2 bases from J, the gap between germline ends came to 22 bases. CDR3 in amino acids: CASSSHRRPDPFTDTQYF. The CDR3 nucleotides are TGTGCCAGCAGTTCCCACCGCCGACCCGATCCATTCACAGATACGCAGTATTTT.

As regards this clonotype: This sequence may be a read error, since a much larger clone differs from it by one base. This chain links TRBV20-1 with TRBJ2-2; TRBD2 aligns across 11 bases. The CDR3 is 14 amino acids. Germline V gene lookup returns CDR1 DFQATT and CDR2 SNEGSKA (reference sequence). V trimming: 3 bases; J trimming: 10 bases; junction bases outside the gene matches: 7. CDR3 amino acids: CSARTSGVREELFF. CDR3 DNA sequence: TGCAGTGCTAGGACTAGCGGGGTCCGCGAGGAGCTGTTTTTT.

The chain employs TRBV24-1 and TRBJ2-1; no clear D gene. Germline CDR1 is KGHDR and CDR2 is SFDVKD. The CDR3 contains 11 residues. V lost 1 base and J 8 bases, leaving 2 bases between the germline ends. CDR3 nucleotides: TGTGCCACCAGTGATTTAGATGAGCAGTTCTTC. Translation: CATSDLDEQFF.

The V call is TRBV7-2, the J call TRBJ2-7; D call uncertain. Per the germline V gene, CDR1 is SGHTA and CDR2 is FQGNSA. The CDR3 sequence is 14 residues long. The V and J ends lost 5 bases and 3 bases respectively, with 14 bases between them. The DNA for the CDR3 is TGTGCCAGCAGCCCGACCGGGTCCCGCTACGAGCAGTACTTC. Translation: CASSPTGSRYEQYF.

This clonotype was recorded once. The rearrangement joins TRBV5-4 to TRBJ2-1; D is uncertain. The CDR3 has 13 residues. The V and J ends lost 0 bases and 8 bases respectively, with 9 bases between them. Germline lookup yields CDR1 SGHNT and CDR2 YYREEE (reference sequence). Here the CDR3 DNA reads TGTGCCAGCAGCTTGGGGGCGGTCGATGAGCAGTTCTTC. Translated, it gives CASSLGAVDEQFF.

The chain couples TRBV9 to TRBJ1-1, with 7 bases lining up with TRBD1. The V segment lost 4 bases and the J segment 0 bases; nucleotides outside the gene matches: 6. CDR3 size: 15 residues. In germline, CDR1 is SGDLS, CDR2 YYNGEE. The CDR3 region is CASSRQGGLNTEAFF. For the CDR3, the DNA is TGTGCCAGCAGCCGACAGGGAGGGTTGAACACTGAAGCTTTCTTT.

There are a few counts of this clonotype. V gene TRBV5-1 combines with J gene TRBJ2-1, with D perhaps given as TRBD1 or TRBD2 (6 bases each). From germline, CDR1 is SGHRS and CDR2 YFSETQ. The CDR3 has 17 residues. Trimming took off 3 bases at V and 6 bases at J, with 22 bases between the two ends. The CDR3 loop reads CASSSWGQGKGGNEQFF. CDR3 DNA: TGCGCCAGCAGCTCCTGGGGACAAGGGAAGGGGGGCAATGAGCAGTTCTTC.

This chain links TRBV5-5 with TRBJ1-2, with D maybe TRBD1 (6 bases). The CDR3 length is 15 residues. The germline gives CDR1 SGHKS, CDR2 YYEKEE (reference sequence). The germline V and J ends were trimmed by 0 bases and 1 base, with 10 bases remaining between them. The CDR3 nucleotides read TGTGCCAGCAGCTTGGATCCAGGGGTTAACTATGGCTACACCTTC. This encodes CASSLDPGVNYGYTF.

At least ten counts were recorded for this clonotype. This sequence joins TRBV12-3 or TRBV12-4 and TRBJ1-1, with D maybe TRBD1 (5 bases). The ends were cut back, 5 bases at V and 1 base at J, with 14 bases in the middle. The CDR3 length is 15 residues. The CDR3 sequence: CASSPWGEGNTEAFF. CDR3 bases: TGTGCCAGCAGTCCCTGGGGGGAGGGGAACACTGAAGCTTTCTTT.

The rearrangement uses TRBV7-9 and TRBJ2-3, with 8 positions matching TRBD2. The trim removed 1 base at V and 5 bases at J, leaving 8 bases unmatched. The CDR3 runs to 16 residues. Per germline, CDR1 SEHNR and CDR2 FQNEAQ (reference sequence). As DNA, the CDR3 is TGTGCCAGCAGCTTAGTAGGACTAGCCCAGATAGATACGCAGTATTTT. Its protein product is CASSLVGLAQIDTQYF.

This clonotype was seen more than once but under ten times. The gene calls are TRBV11-2 and TRBJ2-5; the D is unclear. This CDR3 is 15 amino acids long. Germline V gene lookup returns CDR1 SGHAT and CDR2 FQNNGV. V dropped 4 bases and J dropped 1 base, with 13 bases sitting between them. This CDR3 reads CASSWRSVSQETQYF. The CDR3 bases are TGTGCCAGCAGCTGGCGGTCCGTGTCCCAAGAGACCCAGTACTTC.

The genes are TRBV6-2 or TRBV6-3 and TRBJ2-1; no reliable D call. Germline CDR1 and CDR2: MNHEY and SVGEGT. The germline V and J ends were trimmed by 6 bases and 5 bases, with 14 bases remaining between them. CDR3 length: 14 residues. CDR3 nucleotide sequence: TGTGCCAGCAGCCAGGACGGGTTCAACAATGAGCAGTTCTTC. Translation gives CASSQDGFNNEQFF.

Of note for this clonotype: A junction end diverges from the germline sequence, so it may reflect a read error. CDR3 bases: TGTGCCAGCAGTGACGGGAGCTCCTCCTACGAGCTGTACTTC. Amino acids: CASSDGSSSYELYF. The J gene is TRBJ2-7, the V gene TRBV27, with D maybe TRBD2 (6 bases). CDR3 length: 14 residues. Germline V gene lookup returns CDR1 MNHEY and CDR2 SMNVEV (reference sequence).

Only a few counts were recorded for this clonotype. V usage is TRBV3-1 and J usage is TRBJ1-1, with D unresolved. This CDR3 contains 19 residues. The V gene lost 0 bases and the J gene lost 0 bases, with 20 bases spanning the gap. Germline V gene data show CDR1 as LGHDT and CDR2 as YNNKEL (reference sequence). This CDR3 is CASSQDYFGPDGMNTEAFF. The CDR3 DNA reads TGTGCCAGCAGCCAAGATTACTTCGGGCCCGACGGAATGAACACTGAAGCTTTCTTT.

The rearrangement links TRBV20-1 to TRBJ2-7; 12 bases match TRBD2. Germline V gives CDR1 DFQATT, CDR2 SNEGSKA (reference sequence). The CDR3 sequence is 15 residues long. The J segment lost 1 base and the V segment lost 2 bases, leaving 3 bases of the junction unmatched. CDR3 protein: CSARTSGGLSYEQYF. In DNA form, the CDR3 reads TGCAGTGCTAGAACTAGCGGGGGGCTATCCTACGAGCAGTACTTC.

This clonotype was recorded a few times. The chain combines TRBV6-1 with TRBJ2-7, with a weak D call TRBD1 (5 bases). CDR1 and CDR2 from the germline V gene are MNHNS and SASEGT. V gave up 4 bases and J gave up 3 bases, with 7 bases separating them. The CDR3 is made up of 12 amino acids. The CDR3 protein is CASSVTDYEQYF. CDR3 DNA sequence: TGTGCCAGCAGTGTGACAGACTACGAGCAGTACTTC.

CDR3 bases: TGTGCCAGCAGGGGGGATATTGGTAATTCACCCCTCCACTTT. This gives the protein CASRGDIGNSPLHF. The rearrangement uses TRBV9 and TRBJ1-6, with D tentatively TRBD1 (5 bases). Trimming took off 5 bases at V and 6 bases at J, with 12 bases between the two ends. CDR3 length equals 14 residues. CDR1 and CDR2 from the germline V gene are SGDLS and YYNGEE.

J is TRBJ2-3 and V is TRBV20-1; possible D gene TRBD1, 6 bases. V lost 0 bases and J 4 bases, leaving 29 bases between the germline ends. The CDR3 sequence is 20 residues long. The germline gives CDR1 DFQATT, CDR2 SNEGSKA (reference sequence). CDR3 in DNA: TGCAGTGCTAGAGATCGCCGAGGACAGATATTACCATCTAGGCCAGATACGCAGTATTTT. Its protein product is CSARDRRGQILPSRPDTQYF.